A single sample is the source of the 7 T cell receptor beta chains below, sequenced in a study of blood T cell repertoires in COVID-19 (TCRdb year 2020). The library was built by means of the immunoSEQ multiplex PCR assay. This immuneACCESS table, as held by TCRdb, lists in-frame sequences with V and J called but not all clones. Of the missing ones, under half trace to an unresolved V gene in checked studies; the others have no known cause. Counted in this sample were 110,000 to 150,000 clones; roughly 85% of them appeared once. The top ten hold over 2.5% of the sample. Sequencing input: peripheral blood. The receptors come from a man in his fifties or sixties with acute or convalescent COVID-19.

V and J are TRBV6-6 and TRBJ2-1; 8 bases line up with TRBD1. V gave up 5 bases and J gave up 1 base; unmatched junction bases: 7. There are 16 residues in the CDR3. CDR1 and CDR2 from the germline V gene are MNHNY and SVGAGI (reference sequence). CDR3 DNA: TGTGCCAGCAGTAGTCGACAGGGGTCATCCTACAATGAGCAGTTCTTC. This gives the protein CASSSRQGSSYNEQFF.

In its sample, this clone was seen once. Other DNA sequences within the sample encode an identical CDR3. DNA for the CDR3: TGTGCCATCAGCGGGTTGCGCACAGATACGCAGTATTTT. This translates into CAISGLRTDTQYF. The genes are TRBV10-3 and TRBJ2-3; D not resolved. The CDR3 totals 13 residues. Germline V gene lookup returns CDR1 ENHRY and CDR2 SYGVKD. Trimming took 6 bases from V and 1 from J, leaving 8 bases between them.

V gene TRBV6-5 combines with J gene TRBJ1-2, with 8 positions matching TRBD1. Germline V lookup: CDR1 MNHEY, CDR2 SVGAGI. This CDR3 is built from 13 residues. The V and J ends lost 4 bases and 4 bases, in that order; junction bases with no gene match: 2. The CDR3, as DNA: TGTGCCAGCAGTTTCGGACAGGGCTATGGCTACACCTTC. Translating it yields CASSFGQGYGYTF.

V and J are TRBV3-1 (or the pseudogene TRBV3-2) and TRBJ2-7; tentative D call: TRBD2 (5 bases). V was clipped by 3 bases and J by 2 bases, with 8 bases between them. The CDR3 contains 13 residues. Germline V gives CDR1 LGHDT, CDR2 YNNKEL (reference sequence). DNA for the CDR3: TGTGCCAGCAGCCAGGAGGAACCCTACGAGCAGTACTTC. Translating it yields CASSQEEPYEQYF.

V usage is TRBV3-1 (or the pseudogene TRBV3-2) and J usage is TRBJ2-7, with TRBD2 matching over 15 bases. J lost 4 bases, V lost 4 bases, and 5 bases had no gene match. In germline, CDR1 is LGHDT, CDR2 YNNKEL (reference sequence). The CDR3 extends over 16 amino acids. CDR3 nucleotides: TGTGCCAGCAGCCGACTTGGGACTAGCGGGGGGTACGAGCAGTACTTC. Translating it yields CASSRLGTSGGYEQYF.

CDR3: CASSPRALSNQPQHF. The CDR3 bases are TGTGCCAGCAGTCCCAGGGCTTTAAGCAATCAGCCCCAGCATTTT. The chain couples TRBV6-5 to TRBJ1-5; D is possibly TRBD1 (5 bases). Looked up from germline, CDR1 is MNHEY and CDR2 is SVGAGI. The CDR3 contains 15 residues. V was trimmed by 5 bases and J by 1 base, leaving 12 bases between them.

Here the CDR3 DNA reads TGTGCCAGCAGCCAAGTGCGGAACTATGGCTACACCTTC. As protein: CASSQVRNYGYTF. The chain carries TRBV14 and TRBJ1-2; no clear D. CDR3 length equals 13 residues. The germline V and J ends were trimmed by 1 base and 2 bases, with 5 bases remaining between them. Germline V gene sequence: CDR1 SGHDN, CDR2 FVKESK.